This T cell receptor beta chain emerged from a study of blood T cell repertoires in COVID-19 (dated by TCRdb to the early 2020s). Describing the broader study: Collaborator samples came from the United States, Italy and Spain and covered acute and convalescent phases of COVID-19. The prospective study material was composed of cDNA or gDNA derived from T cells, B-cell-depleted T cells, or PBMCs. Deeply sampled blood TCRbeta repertoires from subjects exposed to, actively infected with, or recovered from COVID-19 were included in the dataset. The repertoires were released in a freely available public database meant as a resource for research on the immune response to SARS-CoV-2. Samples came from the ongoing ImmuneRACE study (first 160 participants) plus 1,254 subjects from 6 global collaborators. Sample metadata almost always included a de-identified subject ID, COVID-19 status, age in years and sex. Where available, HLA class I and class II types were obtained from metadata supplied by the sample provider rather than from assay-based typing. Broader findings and caveats from the paper: How much clinical and demographic metadata was included differed by source and by participant, and the metadata was provided uncurated.

A distance of 9 bases separates the germline ends of V and J, which lose 5 bases and 5 bases respectively. Via the germline V gene, CDR1 is MNHEY and CDR2 SVGAGI. The CDR3 goes from the cysteine to the phenylalanine over 12 residues. Only the CDR3 portion is preserved as DNA: 36 bases, with reading frame beginning at the first base. As to this clone: Its antigen specificity is not known. The input lacks base qualities; no much larger clone sits a single base away.

Participants in the prospective study were enrolled through a virtual design, were aged roughly 18 to 90 years, and lived in roughly 24 United States geographic areas. To assign participants to cohorts, the prospective study relied on clinical history that participants themselves reported in a screening survey and a study questionnaire. Each participant in the prospective study had whole blood, serum and a nasopharyngeal or oropharyngeal swab collected by mobile phlebotomists. Participants in the prospective study had the option to provide additional blood draws and questionnaires over a roughly 2-month period. Blood samples from the prospective study were shipped frozen or at room temperature prior to DNA extraction. The immunoSEQ Assay, a bias-controlled multiplex PCR, was used to amplify TCRbeta CDR3 regions from genomic DNA. Regarding the original processing steps: Nucleated cell counts per sample were estimated from amplification of reference gene primers within the assay. Sequence reads were collapsed and filtered to measure the absolute abundance of every unique TCRbeta CDR3 rearrangement. Productive Simpson clonality was computed per sample as the square root of Simpson's diversity index over productive rearrangements. TCRdb's version of the immuneACCESS table is confined to in-frame rearrangements and falls short of the full clone set. An unresolved V gene accounts for under half of the shortfall where checked; the remainder is of unknown origin. From that table come the V and J calls and clone size; the DNA was used to work out D and trimming. The sample table contains 270,000 or so clones; only one count was recorded for 90% of them. The biggest ten clones account for 4.1% of the sample.

The TCR originated in a woman aged 25 to 45 with acute COVID-19. The chain couples TRBV6-5 to TRBJ1-1; the D region possibly corresponds to TRBD1 (6 bases align). Material for sequencing was PBMCs or T cells enriched from blood (not recorded which). The DNA reads as follows: TGTGCCAGCAGTACACAGGGAACTGAAGCTTTCTTT. Its product reads: CASSTQGTEAFF.